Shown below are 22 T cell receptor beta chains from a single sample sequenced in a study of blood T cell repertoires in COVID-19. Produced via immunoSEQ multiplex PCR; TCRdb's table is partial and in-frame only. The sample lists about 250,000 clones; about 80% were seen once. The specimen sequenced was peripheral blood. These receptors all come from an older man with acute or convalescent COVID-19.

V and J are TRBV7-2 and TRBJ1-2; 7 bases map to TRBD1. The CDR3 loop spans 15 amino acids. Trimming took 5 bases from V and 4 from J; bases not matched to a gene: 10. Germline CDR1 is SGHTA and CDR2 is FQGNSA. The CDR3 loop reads CASSQTGQSTYGYTF. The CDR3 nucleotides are TGTGCCAGCAGCCAAACGGGACAGAGTACCTATGGCTACACCTTC.

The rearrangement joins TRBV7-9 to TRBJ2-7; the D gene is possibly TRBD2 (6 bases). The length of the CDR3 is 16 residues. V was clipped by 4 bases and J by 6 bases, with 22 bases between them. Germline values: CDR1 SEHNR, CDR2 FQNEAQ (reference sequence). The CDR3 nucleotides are TGTGCCAGCAGCTCTACCGGGACTGCACCCTCGCCCGAGCAGTACTTC. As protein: CASSSTGTAPSPEQYF. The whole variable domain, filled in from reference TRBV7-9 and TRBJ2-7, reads DTGVSQNPRHKITKRGQNVTFRCDPISEHNRLYWYRQTLGQGPEFLTYFQNEAQLEKSRLLSDRFSAERPKGSFSTLEIQRTEQGDSAMYLCASSSTGTAPSPEQYFGPGTRLTVT.

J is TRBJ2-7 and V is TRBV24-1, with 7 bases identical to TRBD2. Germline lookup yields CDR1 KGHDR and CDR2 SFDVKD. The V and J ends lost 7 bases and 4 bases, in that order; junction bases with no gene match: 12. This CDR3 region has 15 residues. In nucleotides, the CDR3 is TGTGCCACCAGCCCAAGAGGCGGGAGACTTTACGAGCAGTACTTC. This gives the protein CATSPRGGRLYEQYF.

CDR3 bases: TGTGCCAGCAGTGAAGCCGGGACAGGGATCTACGAGCAGTACTTC. Amino acid sequence: CASSEAGTGIYEQYF. The rearrangement links TRBV6-1 to TRBJ2-7; 9 bases are shared with TRBD1. Germline-derived CDR1 and CDR2 are MNHNS and SASEGT. This CDR3 spans 15 amino acids. V trimming: 0 bases; J trimming: 3 bases; junction bases outside the gene matches: 3.

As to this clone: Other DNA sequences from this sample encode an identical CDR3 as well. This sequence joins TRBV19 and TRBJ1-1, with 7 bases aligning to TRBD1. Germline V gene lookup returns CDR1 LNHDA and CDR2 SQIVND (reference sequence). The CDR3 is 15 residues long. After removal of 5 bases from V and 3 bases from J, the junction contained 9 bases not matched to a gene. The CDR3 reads CASSARQGADTEAFF. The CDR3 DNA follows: TGTGCCAGTAGTGCCCGACAGGGAGCGGACACTGAAGCTTTCTTT.

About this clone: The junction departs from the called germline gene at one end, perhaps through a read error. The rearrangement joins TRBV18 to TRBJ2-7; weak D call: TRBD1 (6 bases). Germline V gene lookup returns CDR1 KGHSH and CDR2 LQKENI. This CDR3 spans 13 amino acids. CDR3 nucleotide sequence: TGTGCCAGCTCACCTATCACCCTGGACAGAAAGTTTTTC. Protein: CASSPITLDRKFF.

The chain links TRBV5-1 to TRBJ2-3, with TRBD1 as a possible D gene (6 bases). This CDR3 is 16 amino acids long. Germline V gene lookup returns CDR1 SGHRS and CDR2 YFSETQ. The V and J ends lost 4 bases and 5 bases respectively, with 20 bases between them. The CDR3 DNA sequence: TGCGCCAGCAGCCTCCCCCTGGGGCCCAGGGGAGATACGCAGTATTTT. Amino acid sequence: CASSLPLGPRGDTQYF.

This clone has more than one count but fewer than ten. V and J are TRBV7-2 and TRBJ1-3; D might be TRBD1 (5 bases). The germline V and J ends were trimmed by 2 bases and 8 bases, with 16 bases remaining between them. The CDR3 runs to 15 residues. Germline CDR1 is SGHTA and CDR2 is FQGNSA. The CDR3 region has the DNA TGTGCCAGCAGCTTAAGTGGGGGGATCGGCGACACCATATATTTT. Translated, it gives CASSLSGGIGDTIYF.

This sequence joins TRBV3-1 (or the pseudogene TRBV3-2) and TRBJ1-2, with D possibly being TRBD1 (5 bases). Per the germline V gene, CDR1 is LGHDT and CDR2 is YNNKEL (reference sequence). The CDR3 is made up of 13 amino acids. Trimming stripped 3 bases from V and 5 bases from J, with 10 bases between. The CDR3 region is CASSQSRAYGYTF. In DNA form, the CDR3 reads TGTGCCAGCAGCCAGTCCAGGGCATATGGCTACACCTTC.

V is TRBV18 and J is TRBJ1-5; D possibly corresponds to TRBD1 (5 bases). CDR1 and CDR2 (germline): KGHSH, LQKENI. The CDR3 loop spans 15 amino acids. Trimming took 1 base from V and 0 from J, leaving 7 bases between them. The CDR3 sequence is CASSPRQSSNQPQHF. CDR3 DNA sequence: TGTGCCAGCTCACCACGACAGTCTAGCAATCAGCCCCAGCATTTT. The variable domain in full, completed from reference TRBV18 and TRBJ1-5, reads NAGVMQNPRHLVRRRGQEARLRCSPMKGHSHVYWYRQLPEEGLKFMVYLQKENIIDESGMPKERFSAEFPKEGPSILRIQQVVRGDSAAYFCASSPRQSSNQPQHFGDGTRLSIL.

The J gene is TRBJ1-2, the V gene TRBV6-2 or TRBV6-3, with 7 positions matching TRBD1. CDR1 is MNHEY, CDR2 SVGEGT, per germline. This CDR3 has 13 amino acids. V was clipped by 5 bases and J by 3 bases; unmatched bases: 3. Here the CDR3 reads CASSRQGDYGYTF. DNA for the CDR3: TGTGCCAGCAGTCGACAGGGTGACTATGGCTACACCTTC.

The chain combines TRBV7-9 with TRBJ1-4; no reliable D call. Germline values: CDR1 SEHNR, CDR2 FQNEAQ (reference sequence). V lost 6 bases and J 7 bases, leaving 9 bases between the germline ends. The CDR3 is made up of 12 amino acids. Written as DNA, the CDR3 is TGTGCCAGCAGACTAATGGGTGAAAAACTGTTTTTT. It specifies CASRLMGEKLFF. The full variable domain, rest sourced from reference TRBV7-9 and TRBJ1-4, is DTGVSQNPRHKITKRGQNVTFRCDPISEHNRLYWYRQTLGQGPEFLTYFQNEAQLEKSRLLSDRFSAERPKGSFSTLEIQRTEQGDSAMYLCASRLMGEKLFFGSGTQLSVL.

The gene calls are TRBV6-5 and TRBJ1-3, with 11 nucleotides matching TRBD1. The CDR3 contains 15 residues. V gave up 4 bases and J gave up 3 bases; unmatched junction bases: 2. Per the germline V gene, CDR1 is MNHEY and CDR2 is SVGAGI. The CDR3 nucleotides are TGTGCCAGCAGTTGGACAGGGGGCAGTGGAAACACCATATATTTT. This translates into CASSWTGGSGNTIYF.

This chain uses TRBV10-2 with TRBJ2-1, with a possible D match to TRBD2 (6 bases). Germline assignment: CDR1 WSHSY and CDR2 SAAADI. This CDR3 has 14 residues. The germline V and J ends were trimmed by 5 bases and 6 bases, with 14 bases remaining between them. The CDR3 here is CASSLQGLTNEQFF. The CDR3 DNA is TGCGCCAGCAGTCTCCAGGGACTTACCAATGAGCAGTTCTTC.

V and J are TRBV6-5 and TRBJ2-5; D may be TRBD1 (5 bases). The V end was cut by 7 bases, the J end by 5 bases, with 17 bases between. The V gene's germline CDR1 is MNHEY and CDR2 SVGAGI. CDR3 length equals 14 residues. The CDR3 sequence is CASTPYKAGETQYF. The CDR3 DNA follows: TGTGCCAGCACCCCGTACAAGGCAGGGGAGACCCAGTACTTC.

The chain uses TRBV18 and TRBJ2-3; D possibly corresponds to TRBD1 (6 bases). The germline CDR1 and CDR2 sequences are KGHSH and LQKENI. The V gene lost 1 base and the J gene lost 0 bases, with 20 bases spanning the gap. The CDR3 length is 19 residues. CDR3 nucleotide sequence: TGTGCCAGCTCACCACTCCCTACATTTACAGGGCCCAGCACAGATACGCAGTATTTT. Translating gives CASSPLPTFTGPSTDTQYF.

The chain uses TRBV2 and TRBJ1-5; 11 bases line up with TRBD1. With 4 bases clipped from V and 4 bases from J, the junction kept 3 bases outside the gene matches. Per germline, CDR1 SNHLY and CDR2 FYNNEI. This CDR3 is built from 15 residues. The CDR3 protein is CASSAGQGENQPQHF. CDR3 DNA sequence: TGTGCCAGCAGTGCGGGACAGGGGGAAAATCAGCCCCAGCATTTT. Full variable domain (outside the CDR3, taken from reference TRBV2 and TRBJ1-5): EPEVTQTPSHQVTQMGQEVILRCVPISNHLYFYWYRQILGQKVEFLVSFYNNEISEKSEIFDDQFSVERPDGSNFTLKIRSTKLEDSAMYFCASSAGQGENQPQHFGDGTRLSIL.

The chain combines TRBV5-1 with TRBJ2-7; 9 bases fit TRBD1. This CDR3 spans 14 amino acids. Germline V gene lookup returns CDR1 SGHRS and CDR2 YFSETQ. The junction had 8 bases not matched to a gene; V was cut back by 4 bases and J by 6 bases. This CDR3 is CASSKGQGIREQYF. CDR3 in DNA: TGCGCCAGCAGCAAGGGACAGGGAATTCGCGAGCAGTACTTC.

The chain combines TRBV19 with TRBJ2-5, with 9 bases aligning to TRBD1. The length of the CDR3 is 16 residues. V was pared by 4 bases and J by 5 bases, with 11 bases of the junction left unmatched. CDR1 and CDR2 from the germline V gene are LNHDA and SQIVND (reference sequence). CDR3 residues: CASSTLGGQGQETQYF. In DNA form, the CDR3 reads TGTGCCAGTAGTACCCTTGGGGGACAGGGACAGGAGACCCAGTACTTC.

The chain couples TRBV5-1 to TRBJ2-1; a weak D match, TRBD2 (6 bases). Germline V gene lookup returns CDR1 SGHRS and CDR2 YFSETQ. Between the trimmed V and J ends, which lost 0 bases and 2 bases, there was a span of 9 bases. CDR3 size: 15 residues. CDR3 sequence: CASSLEPGAYNEQFF. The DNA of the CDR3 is TGCGCCAGCAGCTTGGAACCGGGGGCCTACAATGAGCAGTTCTTC. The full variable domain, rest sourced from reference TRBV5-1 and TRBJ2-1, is KAGVTQTPRYLIKTRGQQVTLSCSPISGHRSVSWYQQTPGQGLQFLFEYFSETQRNKGNFPGRFSGRQFSNSRSEMNVSTLELGDSALYLCASSLEPGAYNEQFFGPGTRLTVL.

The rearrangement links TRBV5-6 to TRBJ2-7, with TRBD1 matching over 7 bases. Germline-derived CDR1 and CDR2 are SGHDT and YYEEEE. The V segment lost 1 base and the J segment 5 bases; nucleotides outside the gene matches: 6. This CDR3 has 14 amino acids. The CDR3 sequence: CASSLLDRNNEQYF. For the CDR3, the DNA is TGTGCCAGCAGCTTGTTGGACAGGAACAACGAGCAGTACTTC. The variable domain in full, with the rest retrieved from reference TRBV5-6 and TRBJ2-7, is DAGVTQSPTHLIKTRGQQVTLRCSPKSGHDTVSWYQQALGQGPQFIFQYYEEEERQRGNFPDRFSGHQFPNYSSELNVNALLLGDSALYLCASSLLDRNNEQYFGPGTRLTVT.

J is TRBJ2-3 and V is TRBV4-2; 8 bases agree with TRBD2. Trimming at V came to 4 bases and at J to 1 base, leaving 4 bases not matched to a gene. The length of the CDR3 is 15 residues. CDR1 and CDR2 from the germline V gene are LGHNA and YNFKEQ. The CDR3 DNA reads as TGTGCCAGCAGCCCGGGACTAGTGGGCACAGATACGCAGTATTTT. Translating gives CASSPGLVGTDTQYF.